This entry lists 9 T cell receptor beta chains sequenced from one sample in a study of monozygotic twins with inflammatory bowel disease. Reprocessing the 5' RACE reads, TCRdb reports a single entry for every CDR3 protein and omits DNA. The table gives just over 300,000 distinct CDR3 sequences; the top ten clones make up roughly 5.3% of it. Sequencing input: blood. The receptors were sampled from a human donor with ulcerative colitis or Crohn's disease, or a healthy co-twin of an affected twin (not recorded which).

This chain uses TRBV6-6 with TRBJ1-5. The CDR3 runs to 12 residues. CDR1 and CDR2 (germline): MNHNY, SVGAGI (reference sequence). This CDR3 reads CASGQQNQPQHF.

The chain employs TRBV18 and TRBJ1-3; checking the TCRdb D call of TRBD1 is not possible without DNA. The CDR3 contains 15 residues. Germline CDR1 KGHSH, CDR2 LQKENI. CDR3 sequence reads: CASSDYRVNGNTIYF.

CDR3 residues: CASSLALGTGGTGELFF. The chain couples TRBV12-3 or TRBV12-4 to TRBJ2-2; the TCRdb call, TRBD1, lacks DNA for checking. CDR3 length equals 17 residues.

This chain connects TRBV5-1 to TRBJ1-2; the D gene TCRdb calls, TRBD1, cannot be checked with no DNA. Germline V CDR1 and CDR2: SGHRS, YFSETQ. This CDR3 is built from 16 residues. The CDR3 region is CASSLDLGDRLNGYTF.

The CDR3 protein is CASSPTGTGATEAFF. The rearrangement links TRBV12-3 or TRBV12-4 to TRBJ1-1; the TCRdb call, TRBD1, lacks DNA for checking. CDR3 size: 15 residues.

The chain recombines TRBV24-1 with TRBJ2-5; TCRdb picks TRBD1, but there is no DNA to check that call. CDR3 length equals 16 residues. Germline V gives CDR1 KGHDR, CDR2 SFDVKD. The CDR3 is CATSDRTGTVQETQYF.

The gene calls are TRBV20-1 and TRBJ2-4. Germline values: CDR1 DFQATT, CDR2 SNEGSKA (reference sequence). This CDR3 spans 13 amino acids. CDR3 sequence: CSAQTGSKNIQYF.

This chain links TRBV12-3 or TRBV12-4 with TRBJ2-1; TCRdb's D gene call, TRBD1, goes unchecked for lack of DNA. This CDR3 is built from 14 residues. The CDR3 loop is CASSPQASNNEQFF.

The chain uses TRBV7-2 and TRBJ1-6. The CDR3 consists of 17 residues. Germline-derived CDR1 and CDR2 are SGHTA and FQGNSA. The CDR3: CASSSRTALTYNSPLHF.